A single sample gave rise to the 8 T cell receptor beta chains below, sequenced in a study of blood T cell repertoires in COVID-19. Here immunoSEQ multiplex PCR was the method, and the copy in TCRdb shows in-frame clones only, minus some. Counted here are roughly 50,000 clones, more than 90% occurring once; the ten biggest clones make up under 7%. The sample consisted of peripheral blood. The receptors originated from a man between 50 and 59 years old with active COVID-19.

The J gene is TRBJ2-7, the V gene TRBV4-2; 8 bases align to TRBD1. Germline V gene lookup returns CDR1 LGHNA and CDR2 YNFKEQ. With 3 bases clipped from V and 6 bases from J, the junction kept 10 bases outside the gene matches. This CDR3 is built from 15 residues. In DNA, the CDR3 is TGTGCCAGCAGCCAGTCAGGGGGCGAGCATCGCGAGCAGTACTTC. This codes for CASSQSGGEHREQYF.

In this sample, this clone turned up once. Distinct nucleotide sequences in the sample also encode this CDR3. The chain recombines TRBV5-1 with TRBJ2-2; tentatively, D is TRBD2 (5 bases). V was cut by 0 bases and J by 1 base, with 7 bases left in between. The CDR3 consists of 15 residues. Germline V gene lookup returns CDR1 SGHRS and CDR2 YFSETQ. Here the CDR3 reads CASSLVAGNTGELFF. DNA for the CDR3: TGCGCCAGCAGCTTGGTTGCGGGGAACACCGGGGAGCTGTTTTTT. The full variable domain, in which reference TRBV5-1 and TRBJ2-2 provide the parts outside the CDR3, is KAGVTQTPRYLIKTRGQQVTLSCSPISGHRSVSWYQQTPGQGLQFLFEYFSETQRNKGNFPGRFSGRQFSNSRSEMNVSTLELGDSALYLCASSLVAGNTGELFFGEGSRLTVL.

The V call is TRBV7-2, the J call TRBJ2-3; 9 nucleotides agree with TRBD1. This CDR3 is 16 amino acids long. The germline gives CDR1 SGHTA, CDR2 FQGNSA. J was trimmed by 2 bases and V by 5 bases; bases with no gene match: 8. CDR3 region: CASSRGQGTYTDTQYF. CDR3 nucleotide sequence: TGTGCCAGCAGCCGCGGACAGGGGACCTACACAGATACGCAGTATTTT.

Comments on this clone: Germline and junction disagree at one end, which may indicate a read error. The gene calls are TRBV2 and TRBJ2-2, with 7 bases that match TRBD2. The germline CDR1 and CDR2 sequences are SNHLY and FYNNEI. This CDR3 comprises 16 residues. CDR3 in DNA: TGTGCAAGCAACCCGGGACTACCCCGTTCCACCGGGGAGCTGTTTTTT. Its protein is CASNPGLPRSTGELFF.

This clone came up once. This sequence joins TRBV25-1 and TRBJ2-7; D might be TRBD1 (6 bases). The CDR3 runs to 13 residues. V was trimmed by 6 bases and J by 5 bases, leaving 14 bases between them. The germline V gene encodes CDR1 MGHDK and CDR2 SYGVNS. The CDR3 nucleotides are TGTGCCAGCAGGGGGCAGGGGCGGAACGAGCAGTACTTC. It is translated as CASRGQGRNEQYF.

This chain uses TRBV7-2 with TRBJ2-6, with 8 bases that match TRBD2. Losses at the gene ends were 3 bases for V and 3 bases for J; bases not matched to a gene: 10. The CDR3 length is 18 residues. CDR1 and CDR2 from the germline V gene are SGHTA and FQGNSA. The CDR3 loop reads CASSFRSGGAGGANVLTF. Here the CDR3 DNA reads TGTGCCAGCAGCTTTAGATCCGGGGGGGCCGGTGGGGCCAACGTCCTGACTTTC.

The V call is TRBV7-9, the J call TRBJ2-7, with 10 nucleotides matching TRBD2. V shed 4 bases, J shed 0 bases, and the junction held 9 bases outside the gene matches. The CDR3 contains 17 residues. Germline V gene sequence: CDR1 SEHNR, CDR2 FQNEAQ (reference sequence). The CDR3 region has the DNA TGTGCCAGCAGCTGGGCTAGCGGGAGTCTCCCCTCCTACGAGCAGTACTTC. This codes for CASSWASGSLPSYEQYF.

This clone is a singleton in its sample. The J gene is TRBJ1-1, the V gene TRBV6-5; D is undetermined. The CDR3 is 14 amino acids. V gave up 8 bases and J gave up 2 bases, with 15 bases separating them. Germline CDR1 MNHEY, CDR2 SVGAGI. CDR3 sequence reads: CASLMSSGNTEAFF. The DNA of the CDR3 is TGTGCCAGCCTCATGTCCAGCGGAAACACTGAAGCTTTCTTT.